This is a list of T cell receptor beta chains from one sample in a study of blood T cell repertoires in COVID-19. Generated by immunoSEQ multiplex PCR, the TCRdb table keeps only in-frame clones and is missing some. In the table there are approximately 180,000 clones, around 89% of which are singletons. Sequencing used peripheral blood. These receptors all stem from a human donor in a cohort sampled during active COVID-19. Both conserved end residues are part of each CDR3. A D gene is named only where the DNA matches it firmly. Size is stated for part of the rows, as once, few or many counts, or as a class when the clone is expanded.

>.|TRBJ2-2|TRBV28|.
TGTGCCAGCAGTCTTCGGGAGACCGGGGAGCTGTTTTTT
CASSLRETGELFF
>TRBD2|TRBJ2-1|TRBV28|.
TGTGCCAGCAGTTTCGGGCTAGCGGGAGGATTTAGGGACAATGAGCAGTTCTTC
CASSFGLAGGFRDNEQFF
>TRBD1|TRBJ2-7|TRBV6-5|.
TGTGCCAGCAGCCGATCCGGGACAGGGAACTACGAGCAGTACTTC
CASSRSGTGNYEQYF
>TRBD2|TRBJ2-5|TRBV7-9|.
TGTGCCAGCAGCTTTAGCGGGGGGGCGTTGGAGACCCAGTACTTC
CASSFSGGALETQYF
>.|TRBJ2-7|TRBV5-4|.
TGTGCCAGCAGCTTATCAGGGTTAACCCAGCAGTACTTC
CASSLSGLTQQYF
>.|TRBJ2-7|TRBV7-9|.
TGTGCCAGCAGCTTAGCGACGACAGGGACTTTCTACGAGCAGTACTTC
CASSLATTGTFYEQYF
>.|TRBJ1-1|TRBV10-1|.
TGCGCCAGCAGCTCAACAGGGAACACTGAAGCTTTCTTT
CASSSTGNTEAFF
>.|TRBJ1-2|TRBV28|.
TGTGCCAGCAGTTGGGAGGGGCGACGGGATGGCTACACCTTC
CASSWEGRRDGYTF
>.|TRBJ2-5|TRBV25-1|few
TGTGCCAGCAGTATACAACCTGCGACAGGCTCCAAGGAGACCCAGTACTTC
CASSIQPATGSKETQYF
>.|TRBJ1-1|TRBV5-1|.
TGCGCCAGCAGCTTAGGGGGAGTGAGCACTGAAGCTTTCTTT
CASSLGGVSTEAFF
>.|TRBJ2-7|TRBV6-6|few
TGTGCCAGCAGTAATTACAGGGTCGGTGACGAGCAGTACTTC
CASSNYRVGDEQYF
>.|TRBJ1-1|TRBV9|.
TGTGCCAGCAGCCGGGGAGTGAACACTGAAGCTTTCTTT
CASSRGVNTEAFF
>.|TRBJ1-5|TRBV12-3/TRBV12-4|few
TGTGCCAGCACCACAGGGCCCCATCAGCCCCAGCATTTT
CASTTGPHQPQHF
>TRBD1|TRBJ1-5|TRBV19|.
TGTGCCAGTAGTATAGTCAGGGGGACGGGCAATCAGCCCCAGCATTTT
CASSIVRGTGNQPQHF
>TRBD2|TRBJ2-3|TRBV28|once
TGTGCCAGCAGTTTAATGCCCGGGGGGGTGGGTGGAGATACGCAGTATTTT
CASSLMPGGVGGDTQYF
>.|TRBJ1-3|TRBV11-2|.
TGTGCCAGCAGCTTAACCTCCGGGGGGTTTTTCGACACCATATATTTT
CASSLTSGGFFDTIYF
>.|TRBJ2-1|TRBV9|.
TGTGCCAGCAGCGTAGGTTTAGCGGCGGGCTTAGAGCAGTTCTTC
CASSVGLAAGLEQFF
>.|TRBJ2-2|TRBV7-2|.
TGTGCCAGCAGCTTACAGGGCACCAGGGGTTACGCCGGGGAGCTGTTTTTT
CASSLQGTRGYAGELFF